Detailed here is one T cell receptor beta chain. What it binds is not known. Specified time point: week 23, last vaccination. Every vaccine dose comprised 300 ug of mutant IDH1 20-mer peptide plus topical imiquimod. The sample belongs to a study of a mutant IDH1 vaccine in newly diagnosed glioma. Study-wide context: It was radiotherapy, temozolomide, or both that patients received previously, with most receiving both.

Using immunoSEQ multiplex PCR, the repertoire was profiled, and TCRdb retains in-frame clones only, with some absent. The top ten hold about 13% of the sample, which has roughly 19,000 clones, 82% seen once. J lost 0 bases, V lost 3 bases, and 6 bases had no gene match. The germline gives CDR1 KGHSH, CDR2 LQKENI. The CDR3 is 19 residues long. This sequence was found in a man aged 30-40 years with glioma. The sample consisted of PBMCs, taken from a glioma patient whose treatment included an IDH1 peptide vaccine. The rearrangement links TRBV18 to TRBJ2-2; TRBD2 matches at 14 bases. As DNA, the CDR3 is TGTGCCAGCTCACCCCCGACTAGCGGGAGGGCCCCGAACACCGGGGAGCTGTTTTTT. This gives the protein CASSPPTSGRAPNTGELFF.